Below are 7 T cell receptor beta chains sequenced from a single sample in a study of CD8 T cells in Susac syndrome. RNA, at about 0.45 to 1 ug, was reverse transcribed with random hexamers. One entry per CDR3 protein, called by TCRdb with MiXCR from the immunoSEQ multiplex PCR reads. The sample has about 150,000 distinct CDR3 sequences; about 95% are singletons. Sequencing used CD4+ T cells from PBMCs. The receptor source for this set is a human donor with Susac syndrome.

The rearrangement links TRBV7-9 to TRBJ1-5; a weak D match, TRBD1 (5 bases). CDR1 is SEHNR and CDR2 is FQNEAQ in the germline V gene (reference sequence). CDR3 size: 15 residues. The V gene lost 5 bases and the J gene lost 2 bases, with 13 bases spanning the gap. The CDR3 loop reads CASSAGLGGNQPQHF. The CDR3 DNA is TGTGCCAGCAGCGCGGGGCTGGGGGGCAATCAGCCCCAGCATTTT.

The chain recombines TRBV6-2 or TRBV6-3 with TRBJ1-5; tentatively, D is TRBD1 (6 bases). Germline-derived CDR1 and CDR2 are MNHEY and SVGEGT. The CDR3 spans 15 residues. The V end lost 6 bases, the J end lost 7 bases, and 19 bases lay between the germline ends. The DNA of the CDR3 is TGTGCCAGCAGACTAGCTTTGGGGGCTAGGCAGCCCCAGCATTTT. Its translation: CASRLALGARQPQHF.

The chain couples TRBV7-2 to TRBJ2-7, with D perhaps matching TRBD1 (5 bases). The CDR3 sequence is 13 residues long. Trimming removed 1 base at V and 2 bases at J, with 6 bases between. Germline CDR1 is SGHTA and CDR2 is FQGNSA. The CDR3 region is CASSLDRPYEQYF. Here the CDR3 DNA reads TGTGCCAGCAGCTTAGACAGGCCCTACGAGCAGTACTTC. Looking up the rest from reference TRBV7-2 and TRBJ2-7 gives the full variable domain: GAGVSQSPSNKVTEKGKDVELRCDPISGHTALYWYRQSLGQGLEFLIYFQGNSAPDKSGLPSDRFSAERTGGSVSTLTIQRTQQEDSAVYLCASSLDRPYEQYFGPGTRLTVT.

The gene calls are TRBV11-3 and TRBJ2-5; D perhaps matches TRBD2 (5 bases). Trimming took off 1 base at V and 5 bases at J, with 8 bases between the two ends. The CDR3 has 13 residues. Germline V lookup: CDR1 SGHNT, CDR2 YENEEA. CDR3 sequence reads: CASSLVTGETQYF. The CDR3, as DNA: TGTGCCAGCAGCTTAGTCACGGGGGAGACCCAGTACTTC.

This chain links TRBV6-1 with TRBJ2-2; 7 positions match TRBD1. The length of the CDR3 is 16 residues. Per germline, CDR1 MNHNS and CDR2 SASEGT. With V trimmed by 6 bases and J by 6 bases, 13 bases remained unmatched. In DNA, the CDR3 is TGTGCCAGCAGAATCGACAGGGCCTATGGGGCCGGGGAGCTGTTTTTT. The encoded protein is CASRIDRAYGAGELFF.

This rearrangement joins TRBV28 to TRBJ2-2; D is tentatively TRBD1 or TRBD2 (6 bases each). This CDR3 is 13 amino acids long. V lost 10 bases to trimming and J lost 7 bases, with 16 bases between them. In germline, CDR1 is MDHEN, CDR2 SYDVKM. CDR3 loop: CATDVQGGGELFF. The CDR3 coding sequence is TGTGCCACCGATGTACAGGGAGGCGGGGAGCTGTTTTTT. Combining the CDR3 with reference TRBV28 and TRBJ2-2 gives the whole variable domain DVKVTQSSRYLVKRTGEKVFLECVQDMDHENMFWYRQDPGLGLRLIYFSYDVKMKEKGDIPEGYSVSREKKERFSLILESASTNQTSMYLCATDVQGGGELFFGEGSRLTVL.

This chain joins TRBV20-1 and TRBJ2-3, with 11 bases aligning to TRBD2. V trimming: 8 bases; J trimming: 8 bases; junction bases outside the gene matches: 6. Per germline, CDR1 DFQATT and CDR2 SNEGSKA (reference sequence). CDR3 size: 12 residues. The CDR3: CSSGLAESTQYF. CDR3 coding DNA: TGCAGTTCGGGACTAGCGGAAAGTACGCAGTATTTT.